This T cell receptor (beta chain) was obtained from a study of cytomegalovirus exposure and HLA in healthy donors. The PCR contained 60 Vbeta and 13 Jbeta primers. Method: immunoSEQ multiplex PCR; TCRdb's copy keeps in-frame clones and lacks some. The repertoire includes a few hundred thousand clones, almost 80% of them detected once, and around 2% sits in the top ten. V lost 4 bases, J lost 5 bases, and 3 bases lay in between. This CDR3 has 11 residues. Germline CDR1 is MNHEY and CDR2 is SMNVEV (reference sequence). Study conclusions and caveats: After further analysis at a later stage, around 17,000 TCR beta sequences were associated with HLA alleles at 0.05 false discovery rate.

In regard to this clone: Its antigen is not identified.

This TCR came from a man in his late teens or twenties in good health and CMV-seronegative. J is TRBJ2-1 and V is TRBV27; D uncertain. The sequenced material came from PBMCs. CDR3 sequence reads: CASSSNNEQFF. CDR3 in DNA: TGTGCCAGCAGTTCCAACAATGAGCAGTTCTTC.